The present T cell receptor beta chain was sequenced within a study of CD8 T cells in Susac syndrome. V trimming: 5 bases; J trimming: 4 bases; junction bases outside the gene matches: 14. This CDR3 has 16 residues. Germline lookup yields CDR1 DFQATT and CDR2 SNEGSKA (reference sequence). Random hexamers were used to reverse transcribe 0.5 to 1 ug of RNA. MiXCR was run by TCRdb on the immunoSEQ multiplex PCR reads, yielding one entry per CDR3 protein. The data hold approximately 70,000 distinct CDR3 sequences, with 85% to 95% observed a single time. The V call is TRBV20-1, the J call TRBJ2-7; 10 bases are a match to TRBD2. The source of this sequence is a human donor with multiple sclerosis. The sequenced sample consisted of CD8+ T cells from PBMCs. The CDR3 DNA reads as TGCAGTGCTCGCCCCTTGACTAGCGGGCTGGCATACGAGCAGTACTTC. Encoded protein: CSARPLTSGLAYEQYF.